This entry lists 14 T cell receptor beta chains sequenced from one sample in a study of T cell responses to AZD1222 COVID-19 vaccine. Some clones are missing from TCRdb's copy, which holds only in-frame ones; the method was immunoSEQ multiplex PCR. The sample lists around 140,000 clones; about 92% were seen once. This material consisted of peripheral blood, taken on day 0 of AZD1222 vaccination. These receptor sequences come from an adult in good health.

The chain has TRBV5-4 and TRBJ1-2, with 7 bases lining up with TRBD1. Germline V gives CDR1 SGHNT, CDR2 YYREEE (reference sequence). Losses at the gene ends were 7 bases for V and 7 bases for J; bases not matched to a gene: 13. CDR3 length: 14 residues. The CDR3 protein is CASGGPGTALGYTF. In DNA, the CDR3 is TGTGCCAGCGGAGGTCCCGGGACAGCCCTTGGCTACACCTTC.

The V and J genes are TRBV30 and TRBJ2-7; D remains ambiguous. V gave up 3 bases and J gave up 3 bases, with 6 bases separating them. The CDR3 has 11 residues. Germline V gene lookup returns CDR1 GTSNPN and CDR2 SVGIG (reference sequence). The CDR3 reads CAWRQHYEQYF. CDR3 sequence (DNA): TGTGCCTGGAGGCAGCACTACGAGCAGTACTTC.

The V and J genes are TRBV6-2 or TRBV6-3 and TRBJ2-1, with a weak D call TRBD2 (5 bases). The CDR3 extends over 12 amino acids. The V gene lost 6 bases and the J gene lost 15 bases, with 18 bases spanning the gap. The germline V gene has CDR1 MNHEY and CDR2 SVGEGT. Here the CDR3 reads CASSRTQGGLFF. CDR3 nucleotide sequence: TGTGCCAGCAGCCGTACACAAGGAGGACTGTTCTTC.

The chain uses TRBV30 and TRBJ1-1; D gene ambiguous. Per germline, CDR1 GTSNPN and CDR2 SVGIG (reference sequence). Trimming left V 3 bases short and J 1 base short, with 9 bases between. The CDR3 is 13 residues long. The CDR3 DNA is TGTGCCTGGAGATTACTGGGGAACACTGAAGCTTTCTTT. Encoded protein: CAWRLLGNTEAFF.

This clone was observed a few times. This chain connects TRBV27 to TRBJ1-5, with unresolved D. Trimming took 2 bases from V and 5 from J, leaving 10 bases between them. The CDR3 spans 14 residues. The germline gives CDR1 MNHEY, CDR2 SMNVEV (reference sequence). The CDR3 DNA follows: TGTGCCAGCAGTTTAACGGCGACTGATCAGCCCCAGCATTTT. Protein: CASSLTATDQPQHF.

The chain links TRBV6-2 or TRBV6-3 to TRBJ1-6; maybe TRBD1 (5 bases). CDR1 and CDR2 from the germline V gene are MNHEY and SVGEGT. V lost 5 bases to trimming and J lost 14 bases, with 16 bases between them. CDR3 size: 13 residues. The DNA for the CDR3 is TGTGCCAGCAGTAGTCGGGGCCATGAGGCCCTCCACTTT. Amino acid sequence: CASSSRGHEALHF.

In nucleotides, the CDR3 is TGTGCCAGCGGCCCGACTCGGGGCTACACCTTC. This translates into CASGPTRGYTF. The chain carries TRBV2 and TRBJ1-2; no clear D. This CDR3 spans 11 amino acids. The germline CDR1 and CDR2 sequences are SNHLY and FYNNEI. Trimming took 8 bases from V and 8 from J, leaving 12 bases between them.

The table lists this clone with a count of one. The chain couples TRBV28 to TRBJ2-2; a possible D gene is TRBD2 (5 bases). The germline V gene encodes CDR1 MDHEN and CDR2 SYDVKM. CDR3 size: 14 residues. Trimming left V 8 bases short and J 2 bases short, with 12 bases between. The CDR3 reads CASLLADNTGELFF. The CDR3 DNA reads as TGTGCCAGCCTCCTAGCAGACAACACCGGGGAGCTGTTTTTT.

The chain combines TRBV11-2 with TRBJ1-5, with a weak D call TRBD1 (5 bases). The CDR3 sequence is 14 residues long. The germline CDR1 and CDR2 sequences are SGHAT and FQNNGV. V gave up 1 base and J gave up 3 bases, with 7 bases separating them. CDR3 coding DNA: TGTGCCAGCAGCTTAGCAGGGAACAATCAGCCCCAGCATTTT. It yields the protein CASSLAGNNQPQHF.

The J gene is TRBJ2-1, the V gene TRBV19; 13 positions agree with TRBD2. Unmatched junction bases numbered 12, after V lost 6 bases and J lost 7 bases. The CDR3 runs to 17 residues. CDR1 is LNHDA, CDR2 SQIVND, per germline (reference sequence). The CDR3 DNA follows: TGTGCCAGTAGGATGACTCAGGGACTAGCGGGATTGAATGAGCAGTTCTTC. It codes for CASRMTQGLAGLNEQFF.

The DNA of the CDR3 is TGTGCCTGGAGTGTTGCAGATGGTCCCCTGTCACCCCTCCACTTT. Translating gives CAWSVADGPLSPLHF. The chain uses TRBV30 and TRBJ1-6; D uncertain. Germline V gives CDR1 GTSNPN, CDR2 SVGIG (reference sequence). V was cut by 0 bases and J by 10 bases, with 16 bases left in between. The CDR3 is made up of 15 amino acids.

The chain joins TRBV29-1 to TRBJ2-5; D is uncertain. The CDR3 covers 13 residues. Germline V gene data show CDR1 as SQVTM and CDR2 as ANQGSEA. Deletions cut 4 bases from V and 4 bases from J, with 13 bases between. The CDR3 sequence is CSVAEVLRETQYF. The DNA for the CDR3 is TGCAGCGTTGCGGAAGTTCTCAGAGAGACCCAGTACTTC.

The rearrangement joins TRBV9 to TRBJ1-3; weak D call: TRBD1 (5 bases). CDR1 SGDLS and CDR2 YYNGEE come from the germline V gene. The CDR3 sequence is 16 residues long. Trimming stripped 0 bases from V and 2 bases from J, with 12 bases between. Here the CDR3 DNA reads TGTGCCAGCAGCGTAGCTACAGGAGGGGCTGGAAACACCATATATTTT. It encodes CASSVATGGAGNTIYF.

This sequence joins TRBV19 and TRBJ1-1; D gene uncertain. The CDR3 has 16 amino acids. Trimming took off 1 base at V and 1 base at J, with 13 bases between the two ends. The V gene's germline CDR1 is LNHDA and CDR2 SQIVND (reference sequence). CDR3 in DNA: TGTGCCAGTAGTATAGGCTTTCTAGGACCGAACACTGAAGCTTTCTTT. It yields the protein CASSIGFLGPNTEAFF.